What follows are 24 T cell receptor beta chains derived from one specimen sequenced in a study of cytomegalovirus exposure and HLA in healthy donors. Primers included in the PCR were 60 Vbeta and 13 Jbeta primers. Repertoires were generated with immunoSEQ multiplex PCR, while TCRdb's copy carries only in-frame clones and drops some. The sample has 100,000 to 150,000 clones, over 60% seen once. The material sequenced was PBMCs. These receptors all come from a man in his late teens or twenties in good health and CMV-seropositive.

CDR3 nucleotide sequence: TGTGCCAGCAGCCCTACCAGGACAGCGATTTATGGCTACACCTTC. It is translated as CASSPTRTAIYGYTF. The rearrangement joins TRBV5-6 to TRBJ1-2, with D possibly being TRBD1 (6 bases). The V gene lost 4 bases and the J gene lost 5 bases, with 18 bases spanning the gap. The germline gives CDR1 SGHDT, CDR2 YYEEEE. The CDR3 consists of 15 residues. The full variable domain, with the rest looked up from reference TRBV5-6 and TRBJ1-2, is DAGVTQSPTHLIKTRGQQVTLRCSPKSGHDTVSWYQQALGQGPQFIFQYYEEEERQRGNFPDRFSGHQFPNYSSELNVNALLLGDSALYLCASSPTRTAIYGYTFGSGTRLTVV.

This clone has more than one count but fewer than ten. This chain connects TRBV19 to TRBJ1-5, with 7 bases lining up with TRBD1. Germline-derived CDR1 and CDR2 are LNHDA and SQIVND (reference sequence). The junction had 6 bases not matched to a gene; V was cut back by 7 bases and J by 3 bases. This CDR3 contains 14 residues. CDR3 bases: TGTGCCAGTACCATGGGACAGCTCAATCAGCCCCAGCATTTT. This codes for CASTMGQLNQPQHF.

J is TRBJ1-2 and V is TRBV28; 7 bases line up with TRBD1. The germline gives CDR1 MDHEN, CDR2 SYDVKM. CDR3 length equals 15 residues. J gave up 1 base and V 5 bases, and 7 bases lay outside the gene matches. The DNA of the CDR3 is TGTGCCAGCAGTCTGAGACAGGGTCTTAACTATGGCTACACCTTC. Protein sequence: CASSLRQGLNYGYTF.

This rearrangement joins TRBV29-1 to TRBJ1-1; maybe TRBD1 (6 bases). Germline CDR1 reads SQVTM; CDR2 reads ANQGSEA. CDR3 size: 14 residues. Trimming pared 1 base from V and 3 bases from J, leaving 12 bases between. This CDR3 is CSVEAQGPYTEAFF. Written as DNA, the CDR3 is TGCAGCGTTGAAGCCCAGGGGCCATACACTGAAGCTTTCTTT.

The V call is TRBV28, the J call TRBJ1-4; 7 bases match TRBD1. The CDR3 extends over 14 amino acids. Germline assignment: CDR1 MDHEN and CDR2 SYDVKM. The V gene end was trimmed by 4 bases and the J gene end by 3 bases; junction bases not matched to a gene: 2. CDR3 loop: CASSSTGSNEKLFF. CDR3 nucleotide sequence: TGTGCCAGCAGTTCGACAGGGTCTAATGAAAAACTGTTTTTT. Drawing the rest from reference TRBV28 and TRBJ1-4, the complete variable domain is DVKVTQSSRYLVKRTGEKVFLECVQDMDHENMFWYRQDPGLGLRLIYFSYDVKMKEKGDIPEGYSVSREKKERFSLILESASTNQTSMYLCASSSTGSNEKLFFGSGTQLSVL.

The chain uses TRBV7-9 and TRBJ2-5; no clear D gene. The DNA end lines up better with TRBJ2-7; the J call may be wrong. Germline-derived CDR1 and CDR2 are SEHNR and FQNEAQ (reference sequence). The CDR3 length is 12 residues. The CDR3 protein is CASSPPRSEQYF. CDR3 nucleotides: TGTGCCAGCAGCCCGCCCCGTAGCGAGCAGTACTTC.

The rearrangement uses TRBV30 and TRBJ1-4; D may be TRBD1 (5 bases). Trimming removed 1 base at V and 6 bases at J, with 9 bases between. Germline V gives CDR1 GTSNPN, CDR2 SVGIG (reference sequence). The CDR3 covers 13 residues. CDR3 residues: CAWSGGSDEKLFF. CDR3 nucleotide sequence: TGTGCCTGGAGTGGGGGCTCGGATGAAAAACTGTTTTTT.

The chain uses TRBV6-1 and TRBJ2-3, with 7 nucleotides matching TRBD1. Germline values: CDR1 MNHNS, CDR2 SASEGT. The CDR3 is made up of 16 amino acids. V lost 0 bases, J lost 6 bases, and 9 bases stayed unmatched. Written as DNA, the CDR3 is TGTGCCAGCAGTGAAGCTGTTGACAGGGAAATCGATACGCAGTATTTT. Amino acids: CASSEAVDREIDTQYF.

The sample holds a few counts of this clone. The chain joins TRBV11-2 to TRBJ2-1, with a weak D call TRBD2 (7 bases). CDR1 and CDR2 (germline): SGHAT, FQNNGV. The CDR3 sequence is 15 residues long. Between the trimmed V and J ends, which lost 5 bases and 4 bases, there was a span of 15 bases. CDR3 nucleotides: TGTGCCAGCAGCACCCAAGGGGGGGATTACAATGAGCAGTTCTTC. Translation gives CASSTQGGDYNEQFF.

This sequence joins TRBV4-1 and TRBJ2-2; perhaps TRBD1 as D (6 bases). V shed 5 bases and J shed 6 bases, with 10 bases lying between them. From germline, CDR1 is MGHRA and CDR2 YSYEKL. The CDR3 has 13 amino acids. CDR3 DNA: TGCGCCAGCAGCTACAGGGAAGCCGGGGAGCTGTTTTTT. It yields the protein CASSYREAGELFF.

The V call is TRBV9, the J call TRBJ1-3; no firm D call. Germline CDR1 and CDR2: SGDLS and YYNGEE. This CDR3 contains 15 residues. V was trimmed by 3 bases and J by 1 base, leaving 11 bases between them. This chain's CDR3 is CASSASGRSGNTIYF. CDR3 nucleotides: TGTGCCAGCAGCGCAAGCGGGAGATCTGGAAACACCATATATTTT.

The chain couples TRBV18 to TRBJ1-1; 7 bases map to TRBD1. The germline gives CDR1 KGHSH, CDR2 LQKENI. The J segment lost 7 bases and the V segment lost 6 bases, leaving 8 bases of the junction unmatched. The CDR3 spans 13 residues. CDR3 protein: CASSFGQEDEAFF. Here the CDR3 DNA reads TGTGCCAGCTCGTTTGGACAGGAGGATGAAGCTTTCTTT.

The V call is TRBV5-4, the J call TRBJ1-4; TRBD1 matches at 12 bases. The V gene's germline CDR1 is SGHNT and CDR2 YYREEE (reference sequence). Losses at the gene ends were 3 bases for V and 8 bases for J; bases not matched to a gene: 11. The CDR3 loop spans 17 amino acids. CDR3 residues: CASSSSRDRGRSEKLFF. The CDR3 DNA reads as TGTGCCAGCAGCTCGTCCCGGGACAGGGGGCGAAGCGAAAAACTGTTTTTT. Combining the CDR3 with reference TRBV5-4 and TRBJ1-4 gives the whole variable domain ETGVTQSPTHLIKTRGQQVTLRCSSQSGHNTVSWYQQALGQGPQFIFQYYREEENGRGNFPPRFSGLQFPNYSSELNVNALELDDSALYLCASSSSRDRGRSEKLFFGSGTQLSVL.

The gene calls are TRBV7-2 and TRBJ2-2; 10 positions agree with TRBD1. Per germline, CDR1 SGHTA and CDR2 FQGNSA. The J segment lost 4 bases and the V segment lost 1 base, leaving 6 bases of the junction unmatched. The CDR3 has 17 amino acids. The CDR3 region is CASSLVPGQGFTGELFF. As DNA, the CDR3 is TGTGCCAGCAGCTTAGTCCCGGGACAGGGGTTCACCGGGGAGCTGTTTTTT.

The V and J genes are TRBV4-1 and TRBJ1-6; TRBD1 is a possible D gene (5 bases). This CDR3 has 17 amino acids. Trimming stripped 3 bases from V and 0 bases from J, with 12 bases between. Germline V gene data show CDR1 as MGHRA and CDR2 as YSYEKL. The CDR3 DNA sequence: TGCGCCAGCAGCCAGACAGAACTACGCTCCTATAATTCACCCCTCCACTTT. It specifies CASSQTELRSYNSPLHF.

This chain joins TRBV11-2 and TRBJ1-3; D is undetermined. Germline V lookup: CDR1 SGHAT, CDR2 FQNNGV. The CDR3 spans 11 residues. Trimming left V 5 bases short and J 5 bases short, with 4 bases between. Here the CDR3 reads CASSPRNTIYF. The CDR3 region has the DNA TGTGCCAGCAGCCCCAGAAACACCATATATTTT.

This clone was detected only a few times. J is TRBJ2-1 and V is TRBV10-1; 11 bases are a match to TRBD2. The V gene's germline CDR1 is WNHNN and CDR2 SYGVQD (reference sequence). The CDR3 sequence is 15 residues long. The junction had 1 base not matched to a gene; V was cut back by 4 bases and J by 2 bases. The CDR3 here is CASSATSGAYNEQFF. The CDR3 DNA reads TGCGCCAGCAGTGCGACTAGCGGGGCCTACAATGAGCAGTTCTTC.

This sequence joins TRBV7-6 and TRBJ2-5; weak D call: TRBD1 (6 bases). Trimming pared 5 bases from V and 5 bases from J, leaving 12 bases between. The CDR3 covers 13 residues. The germline CDR1 and CDR2 sequences are SGHVS and FNYEAQ. CDR3 coding DNA: TGTGCCAGCAGCCCAGGACAGCTGGAGACCCAGTACTTC. Protein product: CASSPGQLETQYF.

V usage is TRBV5-6 and J usage is TRBJ1-3; no reliable D call. V lost 2 bases, J lost 0 bases, and 3 bases lay in between. Per the germline V gene, CDR1 is SGHDT and CDR2 is YYEEEE. The CDR3 covers 13 residues. The CDR3 loop reads CASSFYSGNTIYF. The CDR3 DNA reads TGTGCCAGCAGCTTTTACTCTGGAAACACCATATATTTT.

J is TRBJ2-1 and V is TRBV30; a weak D match, TRBD1 (5 bases). The CDR3 contains 15 residues. Trimming cost V 4 bases and J 3 bases, with 16 bases left between them. Looked up from germline, CDR1 is GTSNPN and CDR2 is SVGIG (reference sequence). CDR3 coding DNA: TGTGCCTGGACCGTGGGGCAAGTTAACTACAATGAGCAGTTCTTC. It is translated as CAWTVGQVNYNEQFF.

The chain uses TRBV4-1 and TRBJ2-4, with 10 bases identical to TRBD1. The CDR3 loop spans 17 amino acids. V trimming: 0 bases; J trimming: 7 bases; junction bases outside the gene matches: 9. Germline CDR1 and CDR2: MGHRA and YSYEKL. CDR3 region: CASSQDRGTGVTNIQYF. CDR3 coding DNA: TGCGCCAGCAGCCAAGATCGAGGGACAGGGGTGACGAACATTCAGTACTTC.

The V call is TRBV6-4, the J call TRBJ1-1, with 7 bases aligning to TRBD1. J gave up 5 bases and V 7 bases, and 10 bases lay outside the gene matches. Germline lookup yields CDR1 MRHNA and CDR2 SNTAGT. CDR3 length: 14 amino acids. The CDR3 nucleotides are TGTGCCAGCACCTCGGGACAGTCGAGTACTGAAGCTTTCTTT. Residues: CASTSGQSSTEAFF.

V usage is TRBV14 and J usage is TRBJ1-2; possibly TRBD1 for D (6 bases). CDR3 length: 15 amino acids. Trimming stripped 4 bases from V and 7 bases from J, with 19 bases between. Germline loops: CDR1 SGHDN, CDR2 FVKESK. This chain's CDR3 is CASSRGDRRVGGYTF. CDR3 coding DNA: TGTGCCAGCAGCCGGGGTGACAGGAGAGTAGGTGGCTACACCTTC.

This chain joins TRBV2 and TRBJ2-5; 7 nucleotides match TRBD1. Germline CDR1 and CDR2: SNHLY and FYNNEI. V lost 8 bases, J lost 1 base, and 10 bases stayed unmatched. CDR3 length equals 15 residues. The CDR3: CASSRGWSGQETQYF. The DNA for the CDR3 is TGTGCCAGCTCCAGGGGGTGGTCAGGCCAAGAGACCCAGTACTTC.